This TCR beta chain was recovered during a study of blood T cell repertoires in COVID-19. Authors' analysis steps: Nucleated cell number was recorded as an estimate derived from reference gene primer amplification. Generated by immunoSEQ multiplex PCR, the TCRdb table keeps only in-frame clones and is missing some. D and trimming were read from the DNA, whereas the V and J calls and clone size are those reported in that table. The table includes around 100,000 clones, around 84% detected once. Germline V gives CDR1 MNHEY, CDR2 SVGAGI. This CDR3 is built from 15 residues. With 6 bases clipped from V and 4 bases from J, the junction kept 10 bases outside the gene matches.

The chain couples TRBV6-5 to TRBJ1-2, with TRBD1 identical over 8 bases. Sequences were obtained from peripheral blood. This clonotype originated in a man aged 55 to 70 with acute or convalescent COVID-19. The CDR3 sequence is CASRPLDRGFYGYTF. The CDR3 nucleotides are TGTGCCAGCAGGCCACTTGACAGGGGATTCTATGGCTACACCTTC.